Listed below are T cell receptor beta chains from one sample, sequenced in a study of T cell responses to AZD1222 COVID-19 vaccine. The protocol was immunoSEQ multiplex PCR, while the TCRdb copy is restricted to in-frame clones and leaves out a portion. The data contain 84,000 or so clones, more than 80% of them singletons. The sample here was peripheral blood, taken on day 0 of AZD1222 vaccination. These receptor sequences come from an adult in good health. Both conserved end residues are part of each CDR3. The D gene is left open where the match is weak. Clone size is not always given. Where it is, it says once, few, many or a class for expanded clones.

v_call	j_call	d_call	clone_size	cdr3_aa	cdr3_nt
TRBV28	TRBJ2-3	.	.	CASSLIGGIQDTQYF	TGTGCCAGCAGTTTGATCGGCGGGATACAAGATACGCAGTATTTT
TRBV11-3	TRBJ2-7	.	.	CASSLVREGSYEQYF	TGTGCCAGCAGCTTAGTGCGGGAAGGGTCCTACGAGCAGTACTTC
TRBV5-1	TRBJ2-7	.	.	CASSLTGQAYEQYF	TGCGCCAGCAGCTTGACGGGACAAGCCTACGAGCAGTACTTC
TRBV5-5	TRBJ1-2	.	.	CASSLGQDYGYTF	TGTGCCAGCAGCTTAGGCCAGGACTATGGCTACACCTTC
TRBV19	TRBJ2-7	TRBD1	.	CASSRQGHSYEQYF	TGTGCCAGTAGTAGACAGGGCCACTCCTACGAGCAGTACTTC
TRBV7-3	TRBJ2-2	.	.	CASSPTSTNTGELFF	TGTGCCAGCAGCCCGACTAGTACGAACACCGGGGAGCTGTTTTTT
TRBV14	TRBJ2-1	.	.	CASSQGDGTSSYNEQFF	TGTGCCAGCAGCCAAGGTGACGGGACGAGCTCCTACAATGAGCAGTTCTTC
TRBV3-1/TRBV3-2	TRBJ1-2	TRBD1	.	CASSQKQGLGYTF	TGTGCCAGCAGCCAAAAACAGGGGCTCGGCTACACCTTC
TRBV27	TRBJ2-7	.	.	CASSLIGGNSYEQYF	TGTGCCAGCAGTTTAATTGGGGGAAATTCCTACGAGCAGTACTTC
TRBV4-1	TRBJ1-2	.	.	CASSQETGSGYTF	TGCGCCAGCAGCCAAGAAACAGGGTCGGGCTACACCTTC
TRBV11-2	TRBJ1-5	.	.	CASSRVNSNQPQHF	TGTGCCAGCAGCCGGGTGAATAGCAATCAGCCCCAGCATTTT
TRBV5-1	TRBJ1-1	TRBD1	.	CASSPYRGSDTEAFF	TGCGCCAGCAGCCCATACAGGGGTAGCGACACTGAAGCTTTCTTT
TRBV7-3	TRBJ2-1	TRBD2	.	CASSLRLAEYNEQFF	TGTGCCAGCAGCTTAAGACTAGCGGAGTACAATGAGCAGTTCTTC
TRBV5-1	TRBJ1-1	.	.	CASSLGGVDTEAFF	TGCGCCAGCAGCCTGGGCGGGGTTGACACTGAAGCTTTCTTT
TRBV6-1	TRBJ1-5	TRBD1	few	CASSEGRDRGLNQPQHF	TGTGCCAGCAGTGAAGGGCGGGACAGGGGGCTGAATCAGCCCCAGCATTTT
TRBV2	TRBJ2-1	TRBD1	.	CASRRDRVYNEQFF	TGTGCCAGCCGCCGGGACAGGGTCTACAATGAGCAGTTCTTC
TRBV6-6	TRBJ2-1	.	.	CASRAAGPVNEQFF	TGTGCCAGCAGGGCTGCGGGACCCGTGAATGAGCAGTTCTTC
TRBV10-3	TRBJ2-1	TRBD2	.	CAISPLTSRSSYNEQFF	TGTGCCATCAGCCCACTGACTAGCCGCAGCTCCTACAATGAGCAGTTCTTC
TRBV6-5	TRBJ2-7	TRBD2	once	CASSFLAGAGEQYF	TGTGCCAGCAGTTTCCTGGCGGGAGCGGGCGAGCAGTACTTC
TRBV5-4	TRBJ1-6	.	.	CASSQDSDSPLHF	TGTGCCAGCAGCCAAGACAGCGATTCACCCCTCCACTTT
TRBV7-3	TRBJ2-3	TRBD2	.	CASSSSGRARDTQYF	TGTGCCAGCAGCTCTAGCGGGAGGGCGAGGGATACGCAGTATTTT
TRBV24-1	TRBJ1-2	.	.	CATSDPIYGYTF	TGTGCCACCAGTGATCCCATATATGGCTACACCTTC
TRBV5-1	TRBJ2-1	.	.	CASSLEGSGNEQFF	TGCGCCAGCAGCTTGGAGGGCAGTGGTAATGAGCAGTTCTTC
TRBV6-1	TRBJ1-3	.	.	CASSEVSGNTIYF	TGTGCCAGCAGTGAGGTCTCTGGAAACACCATATATTTT
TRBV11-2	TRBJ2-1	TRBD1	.	CASSPYPDRGHNEQFF	TGTGCCAGCAGCCCCTACCCCGACAGGGGGCACAATGAGCAGTTCTTC
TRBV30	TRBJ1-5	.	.	CAWSVVGSPQPQHF	TGTGCCTGGAGTGTGGTAGGGAGTCCTCAGCCCCAGCATTTT
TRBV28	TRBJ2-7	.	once	CASISGTNTYEQYF	TGTGCCAGCATCTCCGGGACCAATACCTACGAGCAGTACTTC
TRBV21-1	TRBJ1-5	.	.	CASSRETGTLYSNQPQHF	TGTGCCAGCAGCAGGGAGACAGGGACCCTTTATAGCAATCAGCCCCAGCATTTT
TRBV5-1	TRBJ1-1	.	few	CASSLADGGLTEAFF	TGCGCCAGCAGCTTGGCTGATGGCGGACTCACTGAAGCTTTCTTT
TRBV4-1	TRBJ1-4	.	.	CASSQGPIATNEKLFF	TGCGCCAGCAGCCAGGGTCCTATTGCAACTAATGAAAAACTGTTTTTT
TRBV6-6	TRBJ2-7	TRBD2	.	CASSYVLANEQYF	TGTGCCAGCAGTTACGTACTAGCGAACGAGCAGTACTTC
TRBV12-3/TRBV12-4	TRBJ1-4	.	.	CASSSAGEKLFF	TGTGCCAGCAGTTCTGCAGGGGAAAAACTGTTTTTT
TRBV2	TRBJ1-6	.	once	CASSDQVGNSPLHF	TGTGCCAGCAGTGACCAGGTTGGAAATTCACCCCTCCACTTT
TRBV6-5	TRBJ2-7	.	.	CASSWEASLLGEQYF	TGTGCCAGCAGTTGGGAAGCCAGCCTGCTAGGCGAGCAGTACTTC
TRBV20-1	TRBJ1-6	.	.	CSASRANSPLHF	TGCAGTGCTAGTAGGGCTAATTCACCCCTCCACTTT
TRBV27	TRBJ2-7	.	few	CASSPLPRGRFYEQYF	TGTGCCAGCAGTCCTCTCCCCCGGGGAAGGTTCTACGAGCAGTACTTC
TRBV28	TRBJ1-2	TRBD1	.	CASIGQGGADGYTF	TGTGCCAGCATCGGCCAGGGGGGCGCGGATGGCTACACCTTC